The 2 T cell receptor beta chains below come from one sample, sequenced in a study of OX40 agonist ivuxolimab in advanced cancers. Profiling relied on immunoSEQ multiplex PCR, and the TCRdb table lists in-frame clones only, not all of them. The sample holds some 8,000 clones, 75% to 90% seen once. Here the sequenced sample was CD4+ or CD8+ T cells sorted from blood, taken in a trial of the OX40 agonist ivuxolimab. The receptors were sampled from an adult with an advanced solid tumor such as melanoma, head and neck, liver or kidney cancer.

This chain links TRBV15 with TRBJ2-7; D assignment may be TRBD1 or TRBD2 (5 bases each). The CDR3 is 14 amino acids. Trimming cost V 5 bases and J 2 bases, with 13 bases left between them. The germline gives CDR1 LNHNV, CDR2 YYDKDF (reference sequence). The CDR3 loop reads CATSSGRMTYEQYF. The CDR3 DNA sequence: TGTGCCACCAGCTCGGGACGGATGACCTACGAGCAGTACTTC.

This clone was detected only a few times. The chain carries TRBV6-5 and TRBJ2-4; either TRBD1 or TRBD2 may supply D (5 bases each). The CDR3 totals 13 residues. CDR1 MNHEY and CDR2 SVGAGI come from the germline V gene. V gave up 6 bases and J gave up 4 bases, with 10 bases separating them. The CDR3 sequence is CASSRDRKNIQYF. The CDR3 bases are TGTGCCAGCAGCCGGGACCGGAAAAACATTCAGTACTTC.